A single sample is the source of the 8 T cell receptor beta chains below, sequenced in a study of blood T cell repertoires in COVID-19 (dated by TCRdb to 2020 to 2021). Libraries were prepared through the immunoSEQ multiplex PCR assay. This is the immuneACCESS table as TCRdb keeps it, with only in-frame sequences that have V and J called. A part of the clones is gone; compared with another copy, unresolved V genes explain less than half, and the rest is unexplained. The sample records hundreds of thousands of clones, roughly 89% of which are singletons. The top ten constitute around 3.3% of the sample. Sequencing was done on a sample of peripheral blood. The source is a young woman who had recovered from COVID-19.

The J gene is TRBJ1-1, the V gene TRBV6-2 or TRBV6-3; 10 bases map to TRBD1. J gave up 6 bases and V 6 bases, and 7 bases lay outside the gene matches. This CDR3 has 14 amino acids. In germline, CDR1 is MNHEY, CDR2 SVGEGT. The DNA for the CDR3 is TGTGCCAGCAGCCGGACAGGGGGAGGATCTGAAGCTTTCTTT. It yields the protein CASSRTGGGSEAFF.

In this sample, this clone turned up a few times. This rearrangement joins TRBV2 to TRBJ2-7; 8 bases match TRBD2. CDR1 and CDR2 from the germline V gene are SNHLY and FYNNEI. V lost 5 bases to trimming and J lost 6 bases; unmatched junction nucleotides: 6. The CDR3 contains 13 residues. The CDR3 DNA reads TGTGCCAGCAGTTCTAGCGGGTTTACCGAGCAGTACGTC. Translation gives CASSSSGFTEQYV.

The chain has TRBV10-2 and TRBJ1-6; D possibly corresponds to TRBD1 (5 bases). Looked up from germline, CDR1 is WSHSY and CDR2 is SAAADI. Trimming took off 2 bases at V and 0 bases at J, with 14 bases between the two ends. This CDR3 comprises 18 residues. The chain's CDR3 is CASSETGHFSSYNSPLHF. The CDR3 coding sequence is TGCGCCAGCAGTGAGACCGGACACTTCAGCTCCTATAATTCACCCCTCCACTTT.

The chain employs TRBV11-3 and TRBJ2-7, with a tentative D call TRBD1 (5 bases). V lost 5 bases and J 7 bases, leaving 18 bases between the germline ends. Germline CDR1 reads SGHNT; CDR2 reads YENEEA. This CDR3 region has 14 residues. The CDR3 spells CASSPSRDKGEQYV. CDR3 nucleotides: TGTGCCAGCAGCCCATCCAGGGATAAGGGGGAGCAGTACGTC.

This chain connects TRBV19 to TRBJ1-5, with D uncertain. CDR1 and CDR2 from the germline V gene are LNHDA and SQIVND (reference sequence). The CDR3 consists of 14 residues. V was clipped by 5 bases and J by 0 bases, with 8 bases between them. The CDR3 sequence: CASSVAGSNQPQHF. CDR3 bases: TGTGCCAGTAGTGTGGCAGGTAGCAATCAGCCCCAGCATTTT.

The genes are TRBV19 and TRBJ2-3; TRBD1 might be the D (6 bases). This CDR3 has 16 amino acids. Germline CDR1 is LNHDA and CDR2 is SQIVND (reference sequence). The V end was cut by 3 bases, the J end by 6 bases, with 19 bases between. The chain's CDR3 is CASSIWAGAPTDTQYF. The CDR3 DNA follows: TGTGCCAGTAGTATTTGGGCAGGGGCGCCTACCGATACGCAGTATTTT.

V usage is TRBV19 and J usage is TRBJ1-2; TRBD1 agrees at 7 bases. This CDR3 is built from 13 residues. Germline-derived CDR1 and CDR2 are LNHDA and SQIVND (reference sequence). The V segment lost 8 bases and the J segment 8 bases; nucleotides outside the gene matches: 11. CDR3 sequence: CASQKSGTVGYTF. CDR3 bases: TGTGCCAGTCAAAAATCCGGGACAGTCGGCTACACCTTC.

The chain is built from TRBV3-1 (or the pseudogene TRBV3-2) and TRBJ1-4; D possibly corresponds to TRBD1 (6 bases). This CDR3 has 15 residues. Trimming removed 4 bases from V and 8 bases from J, with 17 bases in between. From germline, CDR1 is LGHDT and CDR2 YNNKEL (reference sequence). CDR3: CASSPQTRGSEKLFF. The CDR3 nucleotides are TGTGCCAGCAGCCCCCAGACGAGGGGGAGCGAAAAACTGTTTTTT.